A selection of T cell receptor beta chains follows, all from one sample in a study of blood T cell repertoires in COVID-19. The data were produced by immunoSEQ multiplex PCR, yet TCRdb's version contains in-frame clones alone and is incomplete. This sample has around 150,000 clones, with less than 80% found just once. The sequenced material came from peripheral blood. All receptors come from a woman at least 80 years old with active or convalescent COVID-19. CDR3s include the opening cysteine and the closing phenylalanine or tryptophan. Fields, in order: CDR3 length, D gene, V gene, clone size, J gene, CDR3 DNA, CDR3 protein. The D gene is left open where the match is weak. Some rows have no size entry. The others give once, few or many, or a class for an expanded clone.

>15|.|TRBV4-3|.|TRBJ2-1
TGCGCCAGCAGCCAAGAAAGACAGCTCTACAATGAGCAGTTCTTC
CASSQERQLYNEQFF
>16|.|TRBV6-5|.|TRBJ1-1
TGTGCCAGCAGTTACTCCACGGGCAGGGCGAACACTGAAGCTTTCTTT
CASSYSTGRANTEAFF
>18|TRBD1|TRBV4-1|few|TRBJ1-1
TGCGCCAGCAGCCAAGATCGCCGGGACAGCAGACCGAACACTGAAGCTTTCTTT
CASSQDRRDSRPNTEAFF
>16|TRBD2|TRBV28|.|TRBJ2-1
TGTGCCAGCAGTTTAAGGACTAGCGGGGGGGCTAATGAGCAGTTCTTC
CASSLRTSGGANEQFF
>14|.|TRBV5-1|few|TRBJ1-3
TGCGCCAGCAGCGGGGACACCGCGCTGGACACCATATATTTT
CASSGDTALDTIYF
>17|.|TRBV5-1|few|TRBJ1-4
TGCGCCAGCAGCCTCGAGGCGGGGGCGACAACTAATGAAAAACTGTTTTTT
CASSLEAGATTNEKLFF
>18|TRBD2|TRBV2|.|TRBJ2-1
TGTGCCAGCGCAAAAAAAGGCTCTAGCGGGGGGTATTACAATGAGCAGTTCTTC
CASAKKGSSGGYYNEQFF
>13|.|TRBV10-2|.|TRBJ2-1
TGCACCAGCACTCGACAGGTAGTGGATGAGCAGTTCTTC
CTSTRQVVDEQFF
>15|TRBD1|TRBV28|.|TRBJ1-2
TGTGCCAGCAGTCCCCCGACAGGGGCACCCTATGGCTACACCTTC
CASSPPTGAPYGYTF
>14|.|TRBV7-3|.|TRBJ2-1
TGTGCCAGCAGCCCCAAGGGGGTCCACAATGAGCAGTTCTTC
CASSPKGVHNEQFF
>16|.|TRBV4-1|.|TRBJ2-3
TGCGCCAGCAGCCAAGATCGGTCCTATAGCACAGATACGCAGTATTTT
CASSQDRSYSTDTQYF
>15|.|TRBV7-2|.|TRBJ1-3
TGTGCCAGCAGCCAAACCACCGACACTGGAAACACCATATATTTT
CASSQTTDTGNTIYF
>13|TRBD1|TRBV30|.|TRBJ1-2
TGTGCCTGGAGTGCAACAGGGGTCTATGGCTACACCTTC
CAWSATGVYGYTF
>14|.|TRBV28|.|TRBJ1-1
TGTGCCAGCAGTTTCCCACGGGAGAACAGTAAAGCTTTCTTT
CASSFPRENSKAFF
>16|TRBD2|TRBV2|.|TRBJ2-5
TGTGCCAGCAGTGCCCGGACTAGCGGGGGGGCGAAGACCCAGTACTTC
CASSARTSGGAKTQYF
>14|.|TRBV19|.|TRBJ1-1
TGTGCCAGTAAGATAACAGGTGGGAACACTGAAGCTTTCTTT
CASKITGGNTEAFF
>14|.|TRBV5-4|few|TRBJ2-7
TGTGCCAGCAGCTTGGTTGGCCAACCCTACGAGCAGTACTTC
CASSLVGQPYEQYF
>15|.|TRBV12-5|.|TRBJ2-3
TGTGCTAGTGGTCTCTCGTCAGGAATCACAGATACGCAGTATTTT
CASGLSSGITDTQYF
>12|.|TRBV27|.|TRBJ1-5
TGTGCCAGCAGAGCTGGCAATCAGCCCCAGCATTTT
CASRAGNQPQHF
>16|TRBD1|TRBV11-2|.|TRBJ2-5
TGTGCCAGCAGCCAGGGGGCGATCGACCGGGGTGAGACCCAGTACTTC
CASSQGAIDRGETQYF
>16|.|TRBV19|few|TRBJ1-6
TGTGCCAGTAGTAGAGGACGATTACAGGATAATTCACCCCTCCACTTT
CASSRGRLQDNSPLHF
>15|TRBD1|TRBV4-1|.|TRBJ1-1
TGCGCCAGCAGCCAGAAGGGACAGGGGATAACTGAAGCTTTCTTT
CASSQKGQGITEAFF
>16|.|TRBV19|.|TRBJ1-5
TGTGCCAGTAGTATAGTAACGGGTCGGAGCAATCAGCCCCAGCATTTT
CASSIVTGRSNQPQHF
>14|TRBD1|TRBV11-2|.|TRBJ2-3
TGTGCCAGCAGCTCCCGCGACAGGGGGGAAACGCAGTATTTT
CASSSRDRGETQYF
>17|.|TRBV14|.|TRBJ1-2
TGTGCCAGCAGCCAAGATCTCATCGGAGGGATCGGCTATGGCTACACCTTC
CASSQDLIGGIGYGYTF
>19|TRBD2|TRBV6-2/TRBV6-3|few|TRBJ2-1
TGTGCCAGCAGTTACTCGTCCTTAACGTGGGGACTACCTGACAATGAGCAGTTCTTC
CASSYSSLTWGLPDNEQFF
>16|TRBD2|TRBV6-1|.|TRBJ2-3
TGTGCCAGCAGTGAAAATGCGGGGGGGTACACAGATACGCAGTATTTT
CASSENAGGYTDTQYF
>15|.|TRBV10-3|.|TRBJ2-7
TGTGCCATCTCCAGGGAGGGGGACATTTCCTACGAGCAGTACTTC
CAISREGDISYEQYF
>15|.|TRBV7-3|.|TRBJ2-5
TGTGCCAGCAGCTTTGGTTCGGGGAGCGAGGAGACCCAGTACTTC
CASSFGSGSEETQYF
>18|TRBD1|TRBV7-9|.|TRBJ1-3
TGTGCCAGCAGCTCGGACAGGGGGCGTTTGAGCTCTGGAAACACCATATATTTT
CASSSDRGRLSSGNTIYF
>14|.|TRBV6-6|.|TRBJ2-5
TGTGCCAGCAGTTACGGCCCCAATTGGGAGACCCAGTACTTC
CASSYGPNWETQYF
>15|.|TRBV11-2|.|TRBJ1-2
TGTGCCAGCAGCCGTGGATGGGACACCTACTATGGCTACACCTTC
CASSRGWDTYYGYTF
>15|TRBD2|TRBV6-2/TRBV6-3|.|TRBJ2-5
TGTGCCAGCAGTTACTCGGCTAGCGGGGATGAGACCCAGTACTTC
CASSYSASGDETQYF
>14|.|TRBV5-8|.|TRBJ1-2
TGTGCCAGCAGGGGAGGAGGGGTTTCATATGGCTACACCTTC
CASRGGGVSYGYTF
>12|TRBD1|TRBV28|.|TRBJ1-1
TGTGCCAGCAGTCGGACAGGGAGGGGAGCTTTCTTT
CASSRTGRGAFF
>14|.|TRBV3-1/TRBV3-2|.|TRBJ1-1
TGTGCCAGCAGCCAAGAACAGATGAACACTGAAGCTTTCTTT
CASSQEQMNTEAFF
>14|TRBD2|TRBV7-7|.|TRBJ2-5
TGTGCTAGCAGCTCCGGGACTAGCGGGGGAGCCCAGTACTTC
CASSSGTSGGAQYF
>16|TRBD1|TRBV6-6|.|TRBJ1-6
TGTGCCAGCAGAGAGACAGGGGGTGGGTATAATTCACCCCTCCACTTT
CASRETGGGYNSPLHF
>14|.|TRBV27|.|TRBJ2-2
TGTGCCAGCAGGGGGGCAGGGCACACCGGGGAGCTGTTTTTT
CASRGAGHTGELFF
>14|.|TRBV6-5|.|TRBJ2-1
TGTGCCAGCAAAGGAGCGGTACCCTACAATGAGCAGTTCTTC
CASKGAVPYNEQFF
>13|TRBD1|TRBV5-6|many|TRBJ2-7
TGTGCCAGCAGCGGGCGGGACAGGTACGAGCAGTACTTC
CASSGRDRYEQYF
>15|TRBD2|TRBV6-2/TRBV6-3|.|TRBJ2-7
TGTGCCAGCAGTTACTCGACTAGCGGTAGCTACGAGCAGTACTTC
CASSYSTSGSYEQYF
>15|TRBD2|TRBV13|.|TRBJ2-3
TGTGCCAGCAGCTTACTAGCGGGGGGCACAGATACGCAGTATTTT
CASSLLAGGTDTQYF
>14|TRBD1|TRBV5-1|.|TRBJ2-5
TGCGCCAGCAGCTCCGGACAGGGCCAAGAGACCCAGTACTTC
CASSSGQGQETQYF
>13|.|TRBV30|.|TRBJ1-2
TGTGCCTGGACTAGGGGATCCCCCTATGGCTACACCTTC
CAWTRGSPYGYTF
>11|.|TRBV15|few|TRBJ2-4
TGTGCCACCGAACTTCAAAACATTCAGTACTTC
CATELQNIQYF
>15|.|TRBV5-1|.|TRBJ2-2
TGCGCCAGCAGCTTGGAGGCAGGGCGCACCGGGGAGCTGTTTTTT
CASSLEAGRTGELFF
>16|.|TRBV14|few|TRBJ2-5
TGTGCCAGCAGCCAAGAATTGGGGGGGCTGGGCGAGACCCAGTACTTC
CASSQELGGLGETQYF
>13|TRBD2|TRBV30|.|TRBJ2-7
TGTGCCTGGGCGGGGGATGCATCCTACGAGCAGTACTTC
CAWAGDASYEQYF
>19|.|TRBV9|.|TRBJ1-1
TGTGCCAGCAGCGTAGAGATTGGGCGGGCAGGGGACGCGAACACTGAAGCTTTCTTT
CASSVEIGRAGDANTEAFF
>14|TRBD1|TRBV9|.|TRBJ1-6
TGTGCCAGCAGCTCCGGGACAGGGGTTCAACCCCTCCACTTT
CASSSGTGVQPLHF
>14|.|TRBV28|.|TRBJ1-5
TGTGCCAGCAGTTCCCTCTTCTCCGATCAGCCCCAGCATTTT
CASSSLFSDQPQHF